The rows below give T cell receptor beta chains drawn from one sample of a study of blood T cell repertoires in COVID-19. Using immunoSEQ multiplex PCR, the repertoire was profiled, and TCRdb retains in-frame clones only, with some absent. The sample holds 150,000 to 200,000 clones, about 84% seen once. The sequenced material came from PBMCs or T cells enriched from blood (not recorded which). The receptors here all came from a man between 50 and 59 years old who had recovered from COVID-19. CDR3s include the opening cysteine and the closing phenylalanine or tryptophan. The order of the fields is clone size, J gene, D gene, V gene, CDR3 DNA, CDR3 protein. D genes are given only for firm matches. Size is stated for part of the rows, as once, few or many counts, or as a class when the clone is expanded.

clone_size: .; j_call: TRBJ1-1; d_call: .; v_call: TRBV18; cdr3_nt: TGTGCCAGCTCACCCCCTACCCGGGGATGGAACACTGAAGCTTTCTTT; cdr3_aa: CASSPPTRGWNTEAFF
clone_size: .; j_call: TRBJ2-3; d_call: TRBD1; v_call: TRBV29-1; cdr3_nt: TGCAGCGTTGACACCGGACAGGGGTACACAGATACGCAGTATTTT; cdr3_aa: CSVDTGQGYTDTQYF
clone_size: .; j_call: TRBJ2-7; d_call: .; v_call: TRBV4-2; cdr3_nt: TGTGCCAGCAGCCAAGAAGAGGGCTATACAGGGGAGCAGTACTTC; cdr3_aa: CASSQEEGYTGEQYF
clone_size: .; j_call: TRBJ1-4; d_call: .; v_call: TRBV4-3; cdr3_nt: TGCGCCAGCAGCCAGGCCTTGACAGCCGGGAATGAAAAACTGTTTTTT; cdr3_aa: CASSQALTAGNEKLFF
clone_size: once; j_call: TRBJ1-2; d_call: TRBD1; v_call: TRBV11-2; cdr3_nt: TGTGCCAGCAGCCTGGGACAGAAGAACTATGGCTACACCTTC; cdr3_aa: CASSLGQKNYGYTF
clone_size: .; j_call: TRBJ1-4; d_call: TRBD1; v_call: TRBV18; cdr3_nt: TGTGCCAGCTCAGCAAACGCTGACAGGGGGGAAAAACTGTTTTTT; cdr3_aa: CASSANADRGEKLFF
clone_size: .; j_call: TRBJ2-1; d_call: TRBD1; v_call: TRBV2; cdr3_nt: TGTGCCAGCAGTGGGTTACAGGGGTGGGATGAGCAGTTCTTC; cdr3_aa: CASSGLQGWDEQFF
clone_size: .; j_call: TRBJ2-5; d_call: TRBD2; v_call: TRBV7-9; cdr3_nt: TGTGCCAGCAGCCCAGATGGGTTCGGGGGGATTAAGGAGACCCAGTACTTC; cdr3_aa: CASSPDGFGGIKETQYF
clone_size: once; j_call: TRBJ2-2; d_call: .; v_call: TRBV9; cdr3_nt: TGTGCCAGCAGCGTAGACGGCGGGGGCAACACCGGGGAGCTGTTTTTT; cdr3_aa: CASSVDGGGNTGELFF
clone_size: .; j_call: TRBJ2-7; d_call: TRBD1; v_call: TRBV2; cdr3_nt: TGTGCCAGCAGACGGGACAGGAGCTCCTACGAGCAGTACTTC; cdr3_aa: CASRRDRSSYEQYF
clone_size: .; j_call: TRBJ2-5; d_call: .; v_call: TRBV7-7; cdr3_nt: TGTGCTAGCAGTTCCGGTATGGGTTCGCCGAGGGAGACCCAGTACTTC; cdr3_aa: CASSSGMGSPRETQYF
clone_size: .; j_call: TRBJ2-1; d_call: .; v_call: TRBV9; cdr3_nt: TGTGCCAGCAGCGTACAGGGCAATGAGCAGTTCTTC; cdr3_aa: CASSVQGNEQFF
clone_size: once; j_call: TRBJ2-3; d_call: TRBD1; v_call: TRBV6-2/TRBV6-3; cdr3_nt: TGTGCCAGCAGTTATATGGTTAGGGACAGGGGGACAGATACGCAGTATTTT; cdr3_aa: CASSYMVRDRGTDTQYF
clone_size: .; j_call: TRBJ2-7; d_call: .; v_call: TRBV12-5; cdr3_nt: TGTGCTAGTGGTTTGGACTTCCGGGGCGAGCAGTACTTC; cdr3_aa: CASGLDFRGEQYF
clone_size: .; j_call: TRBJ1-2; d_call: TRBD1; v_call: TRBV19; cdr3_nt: TGTGCCAGTAGTGGAAGGACAGGGGGAGGGTACTATGGCTACACCTTC; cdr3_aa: CASSGRTGGGYYGYTF
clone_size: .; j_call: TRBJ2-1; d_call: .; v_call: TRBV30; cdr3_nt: TGTGCCTGGAGAGGAGCGAGGAATGAGCAGTTCTTC; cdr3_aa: CAWRGARNEQFF
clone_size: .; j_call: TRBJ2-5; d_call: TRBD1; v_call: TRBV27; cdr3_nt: TGTGCCAGCAGCACAGGGGACCAAGAGACCCAGTACTTC; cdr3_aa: CASSTGDQETQYF
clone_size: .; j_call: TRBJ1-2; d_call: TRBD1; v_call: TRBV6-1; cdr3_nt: TGTGCCAGCAGTGGGTCCAGGACAGGGGGCTTCAATAGGGGCTACACCTTC; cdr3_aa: CASSGSRTGGFNRGYTF